Below are 20 T cell receptor beta chains sequenced from a single sample in a study of neurological immune-mediated disorders. TCRdb recomputed calls from the 5' RACE reads with MiXCR, one row per CDR3 protein. The data contain around 70,000 distinct CDR3 sequences, 4.8% of them seen just once; the ten biggest clones take up roughly 2%. The material sequenced was PBMCs. The receptors derive from a woman in her 70s with multiple sclerosis.

This clonotype was detected many times. The chain employs TRBV25-1 and TRBJ2-7, with unresolved D. Germline-derived CDR1 and CDR2 are MGHDK and SYGVNS. This CDR3 region has 16 residues. The V and J ends lost 0 bases and 0 bases respectively, with 12 bases between them. CDR3 sequence reads: CASSEYNGPDSYEQYF. In DNA form, the CDR3 reads TGTGCCAGCAGTGAATATAATGGACCCGACTCCTACGAGCAGTACTTC.

This clonotype was seen many times. J is TRBJ2-1 and V is TRBV15; D is perhaps TRBD2 (6 bases). The CDR3 extends over 15 amino acids. The ends were cut back, 8 bases at V and 5 bases at J, with 19 bases in the middle. Germline loops: CDR1 LNHNV, CDR2 YYDKDF (reference sequence). In DNA form, the CDR3 reads TGTGCCACCCGACTGCTTGGGGAGGTGAACAATGAGCAGTTCTTC. Its translation is CATRLLGEVNNEQFF.

This clonotype was recorded at least ten times. The chain recombines TRBV6-5 with TRBJ2-1, with a possible D match to TRBD2 (5 bases). This CDR3 is 14 amino acids long. Trimming pared 6 bases from V and 8 bases from J, leaving 17 bases between. Germline CDR1 reads MNHEY; CDR2 reads SVGAGI. The CDR3 coding sequence is TGTGCCAGCAGACGGGGATTAGTAGGCGATGAGCAGTTCTTC. Translation: CASRRGLVGDEQFF.

This clonotype was detected many times. V and J are TRBV20-1 and TRBJ2-7; 11 bases are shared with TRBD2. V lost 3 bases, J lost 6 bases, and 10 bases stayed unmatched. The CDR3 has 15 residues. Germline lookup yields CDR1 DFQATT and CDR2 SNEGSKA (reference sequence). In DNA form, the CDR3 reads TGCAGTGCTAGCCCAGGGACTAGCGGTGGACGCGAGCAGTACTTC. Its translation is CSASPGTSGGREQYF.

About this clonotype itself: This may arise from a read error, as a much more abundant clone is one base away. The V call is TRBV7-3, the J call TRBJ2-3; D tentatively fits TRBD1 or TRBD2 (5 bases each). Germline CDR1 and CDR2: SGHTA and FQGTGA. The CDR3 length is 13 residues. In DNA, the CDR3 is TGTGCCAGCAGCGCACTAGTGGGGGATACGAAGTATTTT. Translation gives CASSALVGDTKYF.

This clonotype was counted ten times or more. The CDR3 sequence is CASSESISGSYNEQFF. The CDR3 coding sequence is TGCGCCAGCAGTGAGTCGATTAGCGGGTCCTACAATGAGCAGTTCTTC. J is TRBJ2-1 and V is TRBV10-1; 7 bases fit TRBD2. V was pared by 0 bases and J by 1 base, with 3 bases of the junction left unmatched. The V gene's germline CDR1 is WNHNN and CDR2 SYGVQD (reference sequence). The CDR3 is 16 amino acids.

A remark on this clonotype: A much larger clone differs by one base, so this may be a read error. J is TRBJ1-2 and V is TRBV7-2; the match to TRBD1 covers 9 bases. In germline, CDR1 is SGHTA, CDR2 FQGNSA. CDR3 length: 16 residues. This chain's CDR3 is CSSSLARQGQGYGYTF. In DNA, the CDR3 is TGTTCCAGCAGCTTAGCGCGTCAGGGACAGGGTTATGGCTACACCTTC.

This clonotype was counted many times. V is TRBV20-1 and J is TRBJ2-3; tentative D call: TRBD1 (7 bases). Germline values: CDR1 DFQATT, CDR2 SNEGSKA (reference sequence). This CDR3 is 12 amino acids long. V was cut by 6 bases and J by 6 bases, with 13 bases left in between. CDR3 nucleotides: TGCAGTGCCCAGGGGGGAATGGATACGCAGTATTTT. Translating it yields CSAQGGMDTQYF.

V is TRBV5-6 and J is TRBJ2-3; tentative D call: TRBD2 (5 bases). V lost 7 bases, J lost 4 bases, and 10 bases lay in between. There are 12 residues in the CDR3. From germline, CDR1 is SGHDT and CDR2 YYEEEE. CDR3 residues: CASPRDPDTQYF. The CDR3 DNA is TGTGCCAGCCCTCGGGATCCAGATACGCAGTATTTT.

Ten or more counts support this clonotype. The chain carries TRBV3-1 and TRBJ1-1; D not resolved. Germline V CDR1 and CDR2: LGHDT, YNNKEL (reference sequence). This CDR3 is built from 15 residues. Trimming shortened V by 0 bases and J by 2 bases, and 10 bases separated the two germline ends. The CDR3 loop reads CASSQDSVGNTEAFF. As DNA, the CDR3 is TGTGCCAGCAGCCAAGACTCGGTGGGTAACACTGAAGCTTTCTTT.

This clonotype appeared many times. CDR3 sequence reads: CASSSWTTVGEQYF. The DNA of the CDR3 is TGTGCCAGCAGCTCATGGACTACCGTGGGGGAGCAGTACTTC. The chain recombines TRBV7-2 with TRBJ2-7, with D maybe TRBD2 (6 bases). The CDR3 contains 14 residues. Trimming removed 4 bases at V and 7 bases at J, with 17 bases between. From germline, CDR1 is SGHTA and CDR2 FQGNSA.

CDR3 sequence: CASSLLTGPNEQYF. The DNA of the CDR3 is TGTGCCAGCAGCTTGTTGACAGGGCCTAACGAGCAGTACTTC. The J gene is TRBJ2-7, the V gene TRBV5-6; 7 nucleotides agree with TRBD1. V shed 1 base, J shed 5 bases, and the junction held 6 bases outside the gene matches. The CDR3 extends over 14 amino acids. CDR1 SGHDT and CDR2 YYEEEE come from the germline V gene.

Many counts were recorded for this clonotype. This chain uses TRBV7-9 with TRBJ2-1; 9 bases are a match to TRBD2. The CDR3 covers 16 residues. The germline V gene has CDR1 SEHNR and CDR2 FQNEAQ (reference sequence). V trimming: 5 bases; J trimming: 5 bases; junction bases outside the gene matches: 10. CDR3 nucleotide sequence: TGTGCCAGCAGCGGCATAGCGGGAGCACCGGACAATGAGCAGTTCTTC. Translated, it gives CASSGIAGAPDNEQFF.

This clonotype was observed at least ten times. J is TRBJ2-1 and V is TRBV20-1; 9 bases are a match to TRBD2. Per germline, CDR1 DFQATT and CDR2 SNEGSKA (reference sequence). The CDR3 sequence is 17 residues long. J gave up 1 base and V 5 bases, and 12 bases lay outside the gene matches. The CDR3 is CSAYSGSNLKSYNEQFF. CDR3 nucleotide sequence: TGCAGTGCTTATAGCGGGAGTAACTTGAAATCCTACAATGAGCAGTTCTTC.

This CDR3 is CASSPTGTGGTEAFF. Written as DNA, the CDR3 is TGTGCCAGCTCGCCTACCGGGACAGGGGGCACTGAAGCTTTCTTT. V and J are TRBV18 and TRBJ1-1, with 11 bases lining up with TRBD1. The CDR3 contains 15 residues. Germline CDR1 reads KGHSH; CDR2 reads LQKENI. With V trimmed by 6 bases and J by 4 bases, 7 bases remained unmatched.

This clonotype was counted ten times or more. The V and J genes are TRBV29-1 and TRBJ2-3; maybe TRBD2 (5 bases). CDR1 is SQVTM and CDR2 is ANQGSEA in the germline V gene. Trimming removed 4 bases from V and 3 bases from J, with 14 bases in between. The CDR3 totals 14 residues. CDR3 bases: TGCAGCGTTGCCGTCGCGGGTGGGACAGATACGCAGTATTTT. Translated, it gives CSVAVAGGTDTQYF.

This clonotype was picked up many times. The genes are TRBV7-9 and TRBJ2-5; 10 bases are shared with TRBD1. CDR3 length equals 14 residues. V shed 5 bases and J 7 bases; nucleotides not matched to a gene: 7. Germline-derived CDR1 and CDR2 are SEHNR and FQNEAQ (reference sequence). This CDR3 is CASSTDRGAGTQYF. CDR3 coding DNA: TGTGCCAGCAGCACGGACAGGGGGGCCGGGACCCAGTACTTC.

This clonotype was counted ten times or more. This sequence joins TRBV7-9 and TRBJ2-3; no clear D. The CDR3 sequence is 14 residues long. CDR1 SEHNR and CDR2 FQNEAQ come from the germline V gene (reference sequence). V lost 0 bases, J lost 2 bases, and 6 bases lay in between. The CDR3 here is CASSLADNTDTQYF. The CDR3 coding sequence is TGTGCCAGCAGCTTAGCCGATAACACAGATACGCAGTATTTT.

The rearrangement uses TRBV20-1 and TRBJ2-3, with 8 bases matching TRBD2. Trimming cost V 3 bases and J 0 bases; bases outside gene matches: 2. The CDR3 is 14 amino acids. Germline V gene data show CDR1 as DFQATT and CDR2 as SNEGSKA (reference sequence). In DNA form, the CDR3 reads TGCAGTGCTAGTGGCGGGAGGAGCACAGATACGCAGTATTTT. Encoded protein: CSASGGRSTDTQYF.

The table lists this clonotype with many counts. The gene calls are TRBV12-3 or TRBV12-4 and TRBJ1-1; the D is unclear. Trimming removed 3 bases from V and 4 bases from J, with 12 bases in between. The CDR3 is made up of 14 amino acids. CDR3 protein: CASSLNLLGTEAFF. The CDR3 DNA reads as TGTGCCAGCAGTTTGAATCTACTGGGCACTGAAGCTTTCTTT.